The sequence of this TCR beta chain was determined in a study of neurological immune-mediated disorders. Findings of the study overall: HTLV-1-associated myelopathy had the most TCR clonal expansion, while multiple sclerosis had the least, a level that fell below healthy controls.

The V and J ends lost 6 bases and 1 base, in that order; junction bases with no gene match: 6. CDR1 and CDR2 from the germline V gene are DFQATT and SNEGSKA (reference sequence). CDR3 size: 14 residues. Synthesis of cDNA used 5'RACE (with 10-nucleotide random UMIs). Every sequencing run generated over 160 million TCR-beta sequences from 15-18 subjects. TCRdb processed the 5' RACE reads anew with MiXCR; each CDR3 protein has one entry. The data show tens of thousands of distinct CDR3 sequences, roughly 10% seen once. Time point here: longitudinal time-point 1 (baseline). This clonotype showed up just a few times. Antigen: not known.

This chain uses TRBV20-1 with TRBJ2-3; 8 nucleotides agree with TRBD2. Sequenced: PBMCs. The sequence derives from a male donor with HTLV-1-associated myelopathy (HAM/TSP). This chain's CDR3 is CSAHRGGGTDTQYF. The DNA of the CDR3 is TGCAGTGCACACCGGGGGGGCGGCACAGATACGCAGTATTTT.